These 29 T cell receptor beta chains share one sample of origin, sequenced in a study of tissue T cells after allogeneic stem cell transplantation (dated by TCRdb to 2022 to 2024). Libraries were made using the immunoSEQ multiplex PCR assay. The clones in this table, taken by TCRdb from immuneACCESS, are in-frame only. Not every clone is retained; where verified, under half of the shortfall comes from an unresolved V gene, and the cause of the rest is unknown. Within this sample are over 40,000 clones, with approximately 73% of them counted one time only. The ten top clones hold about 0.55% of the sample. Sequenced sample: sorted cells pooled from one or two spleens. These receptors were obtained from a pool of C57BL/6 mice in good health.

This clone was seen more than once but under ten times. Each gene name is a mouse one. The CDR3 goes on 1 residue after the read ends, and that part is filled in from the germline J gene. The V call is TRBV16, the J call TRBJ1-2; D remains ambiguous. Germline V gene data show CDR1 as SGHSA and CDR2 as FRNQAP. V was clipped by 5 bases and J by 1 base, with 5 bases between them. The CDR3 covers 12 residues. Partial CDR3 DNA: TGTGCAAGCAGCCGGGGAAACTCCGACTACACC. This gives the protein CASSRGNSDYT. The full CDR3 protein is CASSRGNSDYTF.

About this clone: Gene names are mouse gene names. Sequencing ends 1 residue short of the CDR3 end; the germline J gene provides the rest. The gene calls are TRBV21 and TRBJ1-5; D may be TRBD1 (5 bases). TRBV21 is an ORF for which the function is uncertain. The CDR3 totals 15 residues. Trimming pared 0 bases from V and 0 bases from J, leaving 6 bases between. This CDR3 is CASSQSGDNNQAPLF. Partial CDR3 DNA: TGTGCTAGCAGTCAATCAGGGGATAACAACCAGGCTCCGCTT.

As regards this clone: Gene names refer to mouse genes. Partial CDR3 DNA: TGTGCCAGCAGCCAAGACTACAGTAACACAGAAGTCTTC. Amino acids: CASSQDYSNTEVF. The full CDR3 reads CASSQDYSNTEVFF. The rearrangement joins TRBV2 to TRBJ1-1; D ambiguous. The CDR3 end lies 1 residue beyond the end of the read and is filled in from the germline J gene. This CDR3 has 14 residues. V gave up 0 bases and J gave up 2 bases, with 7 bases separating them. Germline V gene sequence: CDR1 LGHNA, CDR2 YSYQKL.

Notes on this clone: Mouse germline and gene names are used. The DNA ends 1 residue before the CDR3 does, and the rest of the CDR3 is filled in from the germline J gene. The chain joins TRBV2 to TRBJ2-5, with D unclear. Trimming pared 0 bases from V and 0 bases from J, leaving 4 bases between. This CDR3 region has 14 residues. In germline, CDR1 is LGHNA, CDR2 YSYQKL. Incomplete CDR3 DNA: TGTGCCAGCAGCCAAGAGCATAACCAAGACACCCAGTAC. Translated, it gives CASSQEHNQDTQY. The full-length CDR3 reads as CASSQEHNQDTQYF.

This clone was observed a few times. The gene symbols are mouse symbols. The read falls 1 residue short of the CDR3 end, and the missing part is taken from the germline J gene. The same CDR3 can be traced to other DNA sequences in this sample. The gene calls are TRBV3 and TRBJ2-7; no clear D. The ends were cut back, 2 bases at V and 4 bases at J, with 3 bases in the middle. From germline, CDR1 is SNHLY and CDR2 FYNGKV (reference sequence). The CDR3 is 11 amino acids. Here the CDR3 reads CASSLRYEQYF. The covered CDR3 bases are TGTGCCAGCAGCTTAAGGTATGAACAGTAC.

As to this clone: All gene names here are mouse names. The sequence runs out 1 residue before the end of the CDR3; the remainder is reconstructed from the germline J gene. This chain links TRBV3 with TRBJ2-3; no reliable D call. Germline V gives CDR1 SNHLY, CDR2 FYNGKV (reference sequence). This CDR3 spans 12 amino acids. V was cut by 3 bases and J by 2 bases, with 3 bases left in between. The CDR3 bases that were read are TGTGCCAGCAGCTTTACTGCAGAAACGCTGTAT. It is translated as CASSFTAETLY. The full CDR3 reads CASSFTAETLYF.

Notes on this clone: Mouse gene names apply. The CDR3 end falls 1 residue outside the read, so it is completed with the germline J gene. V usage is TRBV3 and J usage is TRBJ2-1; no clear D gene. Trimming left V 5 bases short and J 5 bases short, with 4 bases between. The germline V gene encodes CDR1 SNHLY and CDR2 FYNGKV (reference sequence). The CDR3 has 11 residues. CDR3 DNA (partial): TGTGCCAGCAGCGCAGATGCTGAGCAGTTC. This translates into CASSADAEQF. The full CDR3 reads CASSADAEQFF.

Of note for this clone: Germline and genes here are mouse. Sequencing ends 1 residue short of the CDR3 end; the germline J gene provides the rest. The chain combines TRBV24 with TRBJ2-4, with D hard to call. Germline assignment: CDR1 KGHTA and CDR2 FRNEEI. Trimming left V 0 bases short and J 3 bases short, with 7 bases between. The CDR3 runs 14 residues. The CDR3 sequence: CASSLYDGQNTLYF. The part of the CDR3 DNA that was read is TGTGCCAGCAGTCTGTATGACGGGCAAAACACCTTGTAC.

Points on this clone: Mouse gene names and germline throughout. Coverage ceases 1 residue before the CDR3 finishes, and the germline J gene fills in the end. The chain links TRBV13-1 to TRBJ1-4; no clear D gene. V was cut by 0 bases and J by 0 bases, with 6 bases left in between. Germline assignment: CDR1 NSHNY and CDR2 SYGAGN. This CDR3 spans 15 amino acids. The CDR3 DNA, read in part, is TGTGCCAGCAGTGATGGACAAATTTCCAACGAAAGATTATTT. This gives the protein CASSDGQISNERLF. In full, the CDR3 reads CASSDGQISNERLFF.

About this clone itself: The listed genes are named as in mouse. The CDR3: CASSIAANSDYTF. The CDR3 DNA, read in part, is TGTGCCAGCAGTATAGCAGCAAACTCCGACTACACC. The gene calls are TRBV19 and TRBJ1-2; D call uncertain. The read ends 1 residue before the CDR3 terminus; that terminus is restored from the germline J gene. CDR1 and CDR2 (germline): FNHDT, SITEND (reference sequence). The CDR3 covers 13 residues. V shed 0 bases and J shed 0 bases, with 3 bases lying between them.

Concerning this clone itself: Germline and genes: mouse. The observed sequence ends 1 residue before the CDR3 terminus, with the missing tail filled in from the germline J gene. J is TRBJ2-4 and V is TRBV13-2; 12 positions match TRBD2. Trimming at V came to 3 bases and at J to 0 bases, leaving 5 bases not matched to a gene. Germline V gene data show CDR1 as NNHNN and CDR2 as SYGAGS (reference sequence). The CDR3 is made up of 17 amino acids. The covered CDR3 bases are TGTGCCAGCGGTGCTCGACTGGGGGGGCAGAGTCAAAACACCTTGTAC. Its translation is CASGARLGGQSQNTLY. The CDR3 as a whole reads CASGARLGGQSQNTLYF.

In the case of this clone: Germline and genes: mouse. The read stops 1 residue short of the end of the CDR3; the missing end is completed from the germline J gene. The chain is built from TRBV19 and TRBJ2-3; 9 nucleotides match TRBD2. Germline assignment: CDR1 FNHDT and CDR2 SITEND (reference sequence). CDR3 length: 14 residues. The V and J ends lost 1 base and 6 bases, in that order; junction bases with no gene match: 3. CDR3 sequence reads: CASSINWGEETLYF. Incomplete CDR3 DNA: TGTGCCAGCAGTATAAACTGGGGGGAGGAAACGCTGTAT. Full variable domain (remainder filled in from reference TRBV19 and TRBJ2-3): GGIITQTPKFLIGQEGQKLTLKCQQNFNHDTMYWYRQDSGKGLRLIYYSITENDLQKGDLSEGYDASREKKSSFSLTVTSAQKNEMAVFLCASSINWGEETLYFGSGTRLTVL.

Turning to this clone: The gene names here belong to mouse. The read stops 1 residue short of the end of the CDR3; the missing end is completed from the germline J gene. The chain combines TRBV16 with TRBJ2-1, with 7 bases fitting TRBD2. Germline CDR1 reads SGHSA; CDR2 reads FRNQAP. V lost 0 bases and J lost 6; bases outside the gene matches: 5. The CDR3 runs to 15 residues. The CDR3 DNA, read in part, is TGTGCAAGCAGCTTAGATCCGGGGGGGGGTGCTGAGCAGTTC. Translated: CASSLDPGGGAEQF. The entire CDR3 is CASSLDPGGGAEQFF.

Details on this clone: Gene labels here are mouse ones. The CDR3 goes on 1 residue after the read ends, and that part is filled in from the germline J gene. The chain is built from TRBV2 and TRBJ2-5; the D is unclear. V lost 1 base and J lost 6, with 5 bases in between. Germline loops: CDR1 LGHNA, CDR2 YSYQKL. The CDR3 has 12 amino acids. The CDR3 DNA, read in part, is TGTGCCAGCAGCCAAGGGGATGACACCCAGTAC. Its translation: CASSQGDDTQY. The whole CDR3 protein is CASSQGDDTQYF. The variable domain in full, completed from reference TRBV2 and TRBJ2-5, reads DPKIIQKPKYLVAVTGSEKILICEQYLGHNAMYWYRQSAKKPLEFMFSYSYQKLMDNQTASSRFQPQSSKKNHLDLQITALKPDDSATYFCASSQGDDTQYFGPGTRLLVL.

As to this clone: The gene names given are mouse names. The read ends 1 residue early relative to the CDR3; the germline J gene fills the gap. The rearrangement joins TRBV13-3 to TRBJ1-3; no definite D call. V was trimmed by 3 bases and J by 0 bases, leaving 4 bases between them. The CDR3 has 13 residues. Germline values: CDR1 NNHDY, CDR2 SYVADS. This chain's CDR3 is CASSALSGNTLYF. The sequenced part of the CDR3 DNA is TGTGCCAGCAGTGCCCTTTCTGGAAATACGCTCTAT.

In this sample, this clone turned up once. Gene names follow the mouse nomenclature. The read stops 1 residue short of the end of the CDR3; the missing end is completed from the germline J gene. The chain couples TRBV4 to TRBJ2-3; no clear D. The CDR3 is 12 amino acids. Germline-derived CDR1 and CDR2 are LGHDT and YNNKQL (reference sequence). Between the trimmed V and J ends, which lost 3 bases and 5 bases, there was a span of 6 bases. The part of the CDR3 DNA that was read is TGTGCCAGCAGCTATCGGAAAGAAACGCTGTAT. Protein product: CASSYRKETLY. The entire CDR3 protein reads CASSYRKETLYF.

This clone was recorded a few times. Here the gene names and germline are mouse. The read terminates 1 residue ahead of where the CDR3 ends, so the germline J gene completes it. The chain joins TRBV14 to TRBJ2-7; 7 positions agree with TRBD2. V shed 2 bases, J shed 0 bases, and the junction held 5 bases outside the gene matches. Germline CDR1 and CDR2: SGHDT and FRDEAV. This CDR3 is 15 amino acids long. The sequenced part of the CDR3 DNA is TGTGCCAGCAGTTTGGGTGGGGGGAGCTCCTATGAACAGTAC. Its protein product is CASSLGGGSSYEQY. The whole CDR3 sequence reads CASSLGGGSSYEQYF.

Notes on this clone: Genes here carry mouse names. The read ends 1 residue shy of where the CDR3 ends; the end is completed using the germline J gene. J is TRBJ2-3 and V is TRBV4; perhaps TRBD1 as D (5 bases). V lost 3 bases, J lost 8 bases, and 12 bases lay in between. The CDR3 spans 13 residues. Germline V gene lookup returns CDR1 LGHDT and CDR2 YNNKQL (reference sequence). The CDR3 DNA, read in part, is TGTGCCAGCAGCTACCGGGCGCAGGGAACGCTGTAT. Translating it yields CASSYRAQGTLY. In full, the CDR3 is CASSYRAQGTLYF.

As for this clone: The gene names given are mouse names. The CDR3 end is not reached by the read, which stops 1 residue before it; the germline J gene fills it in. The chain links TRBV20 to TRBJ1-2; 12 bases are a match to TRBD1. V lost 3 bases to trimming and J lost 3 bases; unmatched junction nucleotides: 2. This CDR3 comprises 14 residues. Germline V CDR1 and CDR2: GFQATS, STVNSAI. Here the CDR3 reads CGARRDRGHSDYTF. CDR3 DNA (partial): TGTGGTGCTAGACGGGACAGGGGGCACTCCGACTACACC.

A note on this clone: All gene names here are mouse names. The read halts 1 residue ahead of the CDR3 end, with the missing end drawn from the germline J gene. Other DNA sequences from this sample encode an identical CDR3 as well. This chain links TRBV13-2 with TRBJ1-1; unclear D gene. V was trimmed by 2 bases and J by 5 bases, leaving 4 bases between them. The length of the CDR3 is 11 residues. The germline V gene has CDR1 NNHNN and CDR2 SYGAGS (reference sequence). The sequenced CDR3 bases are TGTGCCAGCGGTGAAGGGACAGAAGTCTTC. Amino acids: CASGEGTEVF. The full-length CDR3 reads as CASGEGTEVFF.

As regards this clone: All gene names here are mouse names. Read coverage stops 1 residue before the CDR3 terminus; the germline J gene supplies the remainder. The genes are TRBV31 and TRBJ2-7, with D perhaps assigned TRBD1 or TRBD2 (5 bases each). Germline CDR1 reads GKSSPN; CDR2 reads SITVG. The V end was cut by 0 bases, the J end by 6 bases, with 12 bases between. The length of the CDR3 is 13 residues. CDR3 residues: CAWSLVGRGEQYF. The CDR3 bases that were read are TGTGCCTGGAGTCTAGTGGGGCGCGGTGAACAGTAC.

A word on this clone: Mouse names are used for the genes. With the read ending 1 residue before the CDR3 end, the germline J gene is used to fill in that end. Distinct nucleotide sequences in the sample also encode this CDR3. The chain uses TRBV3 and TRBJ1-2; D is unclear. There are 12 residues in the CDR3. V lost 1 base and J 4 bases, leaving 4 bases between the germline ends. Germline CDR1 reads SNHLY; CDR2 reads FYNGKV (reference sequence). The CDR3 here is CASSLGGSDYTF. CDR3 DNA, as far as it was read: TGTGCCAGCAGCTTAGGTGGCTCCGACTACACC.

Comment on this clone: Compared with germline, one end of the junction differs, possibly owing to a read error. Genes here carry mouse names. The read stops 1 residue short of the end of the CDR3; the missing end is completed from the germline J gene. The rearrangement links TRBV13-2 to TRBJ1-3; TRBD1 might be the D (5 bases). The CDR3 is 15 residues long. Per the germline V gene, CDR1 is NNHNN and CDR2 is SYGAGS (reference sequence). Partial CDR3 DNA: TGTGCCAGCGGTGCTGGGACGGGTTCTCGAAATACGCTCTAT. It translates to CASGAGTGSRNTLY. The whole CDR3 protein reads CASGAGTGSRNTLYF.

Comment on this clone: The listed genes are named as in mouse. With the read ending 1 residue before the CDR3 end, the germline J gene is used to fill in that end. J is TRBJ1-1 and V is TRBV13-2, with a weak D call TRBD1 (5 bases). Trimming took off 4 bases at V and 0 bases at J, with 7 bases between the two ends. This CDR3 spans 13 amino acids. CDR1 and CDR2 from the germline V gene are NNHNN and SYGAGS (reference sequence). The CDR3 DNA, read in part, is TGTGCCAGCGGTCGGACAACAAACACAGAAGTCTTC. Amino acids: CASGRTTNTEVF. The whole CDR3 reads CASGRTTNTEVFF.

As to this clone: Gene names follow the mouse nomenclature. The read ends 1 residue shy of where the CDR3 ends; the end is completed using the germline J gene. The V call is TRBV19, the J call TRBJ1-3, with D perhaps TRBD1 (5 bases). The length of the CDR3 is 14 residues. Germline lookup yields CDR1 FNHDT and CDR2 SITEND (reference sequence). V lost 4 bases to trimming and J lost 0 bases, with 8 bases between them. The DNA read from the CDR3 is TGTGCCAGCAGTCGGGACCGTTCTGGAAATACGCTCTAT. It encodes CASSRDRSGNTLY. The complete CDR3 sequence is CASSRDRSGNTLYF.

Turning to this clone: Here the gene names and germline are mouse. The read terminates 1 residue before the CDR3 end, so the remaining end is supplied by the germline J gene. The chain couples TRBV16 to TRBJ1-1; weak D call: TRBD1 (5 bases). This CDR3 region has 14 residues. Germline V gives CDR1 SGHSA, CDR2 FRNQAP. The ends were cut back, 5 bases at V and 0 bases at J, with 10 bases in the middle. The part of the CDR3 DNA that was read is TGTGCAAGCAGCCTTCAGGGAGCAAACACAGAAGTCTTC. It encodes CASSLQGANTEVF. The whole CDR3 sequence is CASSLQGANTEVFF.

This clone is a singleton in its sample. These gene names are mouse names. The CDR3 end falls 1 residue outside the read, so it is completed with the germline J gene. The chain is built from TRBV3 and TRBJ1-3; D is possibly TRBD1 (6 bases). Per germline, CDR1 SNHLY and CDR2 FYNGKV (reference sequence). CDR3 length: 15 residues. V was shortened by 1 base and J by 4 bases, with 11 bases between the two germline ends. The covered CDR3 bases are TGTGCCAGCAGCTTAGAGGGGGTAGGGGGAAATACGCTCTAT. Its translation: CASSLEGVGGNTLY. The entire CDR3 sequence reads CASSLEGVGGNTLYF.

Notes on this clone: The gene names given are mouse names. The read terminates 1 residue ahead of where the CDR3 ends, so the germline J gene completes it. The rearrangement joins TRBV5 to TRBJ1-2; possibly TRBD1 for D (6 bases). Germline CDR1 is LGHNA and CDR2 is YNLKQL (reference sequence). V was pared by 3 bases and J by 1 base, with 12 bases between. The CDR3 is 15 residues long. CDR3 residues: CASSHTGTKNSDYTF. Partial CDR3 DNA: TGTGCCAGCAGCCACACCGGGACAAAAAACTCCGACTACACC.

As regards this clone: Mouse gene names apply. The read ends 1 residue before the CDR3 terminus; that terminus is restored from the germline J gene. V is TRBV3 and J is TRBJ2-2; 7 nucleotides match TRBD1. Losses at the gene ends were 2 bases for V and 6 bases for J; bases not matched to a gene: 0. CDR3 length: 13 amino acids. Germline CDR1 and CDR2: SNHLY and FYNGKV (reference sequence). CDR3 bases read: TGTGCCAGCAGCTTACAGGGGGCCGGGCAGCTCTAC. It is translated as CASSLQGAGQLY. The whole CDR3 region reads CASSLQGAGQLYF.